This T cell receptor beta chain was identified in a study of CD8 T cells in ankylosing spondylitis. Overall study findings and caveats: Reportedly, disease-linked clones are significantly enriched in ankylosing spondylitis patients' matched synovial fluid. Blood of patients with ankylosing spondylitis appeared to be characterized by a TCR beta motif of eight or nine highly homologous variants.

One entry per CDR3 protein results from TCRdb running MiXCR on the 5' RACE reads. The sample lists fewer than 750,000 distinct CDR3 sequences, around 20% occurring once. As to this clonotype: The antigen remains unidentified.

This TCR was sampled from a male donor with ankylosing spondylitis. Input material: blood, either unsorted or a sorted T cell fraction (not recorded which).

CDR3 nucleotides: TGTGCCAGCAGCTCGCCCGATAGACAGGGGGCGCACAATGAGCAGTTCTTC. As protein: CASSSPDRQGAHNEQFF. This rearrangement joins TRBV7-2 to TRBJ2-1; TRBD1 aligns across 10 bases. This CDR3 has 17 amino acids. Germline V CDR1 and CDR2: SGHTA, FQGNSA. The ends lost 4 bases at V and 5 bases at J; junction bases unmatched: 11.